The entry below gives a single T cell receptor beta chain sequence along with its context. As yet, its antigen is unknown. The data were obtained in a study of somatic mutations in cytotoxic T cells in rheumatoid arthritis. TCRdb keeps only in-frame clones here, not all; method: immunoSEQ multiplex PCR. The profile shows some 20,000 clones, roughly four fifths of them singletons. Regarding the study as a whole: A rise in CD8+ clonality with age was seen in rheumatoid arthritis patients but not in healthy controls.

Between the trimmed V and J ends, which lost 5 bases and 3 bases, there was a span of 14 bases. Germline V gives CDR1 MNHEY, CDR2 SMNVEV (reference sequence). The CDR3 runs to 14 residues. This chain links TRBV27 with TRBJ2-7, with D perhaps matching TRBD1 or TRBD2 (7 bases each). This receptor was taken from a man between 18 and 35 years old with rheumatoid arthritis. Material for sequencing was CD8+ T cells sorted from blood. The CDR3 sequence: CASSPQGGGYEQYF. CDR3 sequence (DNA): TGTGCCAGCAGTCCCCAGGGGGGGGGCTACGAGCAGTACTTC.